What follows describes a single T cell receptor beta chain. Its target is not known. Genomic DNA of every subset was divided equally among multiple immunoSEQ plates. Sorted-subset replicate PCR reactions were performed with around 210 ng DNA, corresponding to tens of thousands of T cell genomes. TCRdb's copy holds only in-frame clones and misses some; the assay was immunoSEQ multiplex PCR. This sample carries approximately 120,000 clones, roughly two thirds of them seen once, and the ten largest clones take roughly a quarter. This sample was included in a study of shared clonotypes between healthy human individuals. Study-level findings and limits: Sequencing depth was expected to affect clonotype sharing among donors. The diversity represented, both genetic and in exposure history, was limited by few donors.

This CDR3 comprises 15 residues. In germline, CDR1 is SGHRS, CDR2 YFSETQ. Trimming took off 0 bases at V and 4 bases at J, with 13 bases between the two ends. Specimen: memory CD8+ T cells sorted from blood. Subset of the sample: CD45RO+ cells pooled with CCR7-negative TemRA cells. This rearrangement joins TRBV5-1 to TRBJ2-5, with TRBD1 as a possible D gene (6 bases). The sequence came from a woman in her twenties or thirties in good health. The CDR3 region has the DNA TGCGCCAGCAGCTTGGGGATACAGGGTCCAGAGACCCAGTACTTC. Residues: CASSLGIQGPETQYF.